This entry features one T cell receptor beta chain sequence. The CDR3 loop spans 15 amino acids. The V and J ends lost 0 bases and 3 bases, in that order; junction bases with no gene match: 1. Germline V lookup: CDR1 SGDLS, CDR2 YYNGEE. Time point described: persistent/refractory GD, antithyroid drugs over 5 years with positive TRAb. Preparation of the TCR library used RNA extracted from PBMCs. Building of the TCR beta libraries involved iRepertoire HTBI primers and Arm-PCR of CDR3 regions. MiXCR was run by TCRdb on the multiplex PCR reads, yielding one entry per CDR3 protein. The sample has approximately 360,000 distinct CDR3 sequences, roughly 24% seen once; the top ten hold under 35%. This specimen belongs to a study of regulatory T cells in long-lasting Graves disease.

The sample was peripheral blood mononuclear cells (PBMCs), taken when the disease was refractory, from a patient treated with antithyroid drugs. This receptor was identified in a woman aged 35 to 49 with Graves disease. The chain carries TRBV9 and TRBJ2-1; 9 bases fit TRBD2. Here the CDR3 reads CASSVGGRVYNEQFF. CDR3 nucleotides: TGTGCCAGCAGCGTAGGCGGGAGGGTCTACAATGAGCAGTTCTTC. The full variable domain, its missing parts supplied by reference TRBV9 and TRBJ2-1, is DSGVTQTPKHLITATGQRVTLRCSPRSGDLSVYWYQQSLDQGLQFLIQYYNGEERAKGNILERFSAQQFPDLHSELNLSSLELGDSALYFCASSVGGRVYNEQFFGPGTRLTVL.